Listed below are T cell receptor beta chains from one sample, sequenced in a study of blood T cell repertoires in COVID-19. Data came from immunoSEQ multiplex PCR; TCRdb stores just in-frame clones and leaves some out. The sample has 170,000 or so clones, more than 75% seen once. The material sequenced was peripheral blood. These receptor sequences come from a woman between 18 and 29 years old who had recovered from COVID-19. Each CDR3 is given with its conserved first and last residue. A D gene is named only where the DNA matches it firmly. Size tells how often a clone was seen (once, few, many) or the class of an expanded clone, and some rows leave it out.

abundance,d_gene,j_gene,v_gene,CDR3nt,CDR3aa
NA,NA,TRBJ1-2,TRBV5-6,TGTGCCAGCAGCTACCCCGAAGGGGCAGGGGATGGCTACACCTTC,CASSYPEGAGDGYTF
NA,TRBD2,TRBJ2-1,TRBV7-6,TGTGCCAGCAGCTTAGCGATAAGCGGGAGCTCCTACAATGAGCAGTTCTTC,CASSLAISGSSYNEQFF
NA,TRBD2,TRBJ2-1,TRBV9,TGTGCCAGCAGCGTCTTCGGGGTAGCGGGGGCCAATGAGCAGTTCTTC,CASSVFGVAGANEQFF
NA,NA,TRBJ1-3,TRBV7-2,TGTGCCAGCAGCTCAGGGTACTCTGGAAACACCATATATTTT,CASSSGYSGNTIYF
NA,NA,TRBJ1-2,TRBV27,TGTGCCAGCAGTTTAGCGGGGGCCGGTTATGGCTACACCTTC,CASSLAGAGYGYTF
NA,TRBD1,TRBJ1-1,TRBV25-1,TGTGCCAGCAGTGAGAAGGCAGGGGGCTTGAACACTGAAGCTTTCTTT,CASSEKAGGLNTEAFF
NA,NA,TRBJ1-5,TRBV18,TGTGCCAGCTCAGCCCAGACAGCAATTAGCAATCAGCCCCAGCATTTT,CASSAQTAISNQPQHF
NA,NA,TRBJ2-7,TRBV6-5,TGTGCCAGCAGTTACCGAGGGGGATCCGAGCAGTACTTC,CASSYRGGSEQYF
NA,TRBD2,TRBJ2-3,TRBV6-4,TGTGCCAGCAGTGACAGACTAGCGGGAGACACAGATACGCAGTATTTT,CASSDRLAGDTDTQYF
few,TRBD2,TRBJ2-3,TRBV5-8,TGTGCCAGCAGCACCACCGGGACTAGCGGGGGGTTTACAGATACGCAGTATTTT,CASSTTGTSGGFTDTQYF
NA,NA,TRBJ2-1,TRBV7-9,TGTGCCAGCAGCTTACCCCGACTCGAAACCCGTGACAATGAGCAGTTCTTC,CASSLPRLETRDNEQFF
NA,TRBD1,TRBJ1-1,TRBV2,TGTGCCAGCCAACTTGCACAGGGGATGGGCACTGAAGCTTTCTTT,CASQLAQGMGTEAFF
NA,NA,TRBJ2-2,TRBV5-1,TGCGCCAGCAGCTTGGGTTCGACGGGCACCGGGGAGCTGTTTTTT,CASSLGSTGTGELFF
NA,NA,TRBJ1-5,TRBV5-1,TGCGCCAGCAGCTTGGAGTCAGGGAACAATCAGCCCCAGCATTTT,CASSLESGNNQPQHF
NA,TRBD1,TRBJ2-5,TRBV4-1,TGCGCCAGCAGCCATCGACAGGGCTACCCTGGAGACCAGTACTTC,CASSHRQGYPGDQYF
NA,NA,TRBJ2-5,TRBV7-3,TGTGCCAGCAGCTTGCGGGGACAGCAAGAGACCCAGTACTTC,CASSLRGQQETQYF
NA,TRBD1,TRBJ1-5,TRBV27,TGTGCCAGCAGTTCCGGTGACAGGGGGCATCAGCCCCAGCATTTT,CASSSGDRGHQPQHF
NA,NA,TRBJ2-3,TRBV7-3,TGTGCCAGCAGCTTAAAGGCGGGAGATACGCAGTATTTT,CASSLKAGDTQYF
few,NA,TRBJ1-1,TRBV7-3,TGTGCCAGCAGCTCCGACAGAGACACTGAAGCTTTCTTT,CASSSDRDTEAFF
NA,NA,TRBJ1-5,TRBV7-9,TGTGCCAGCAGCTCCTCCCGGGACACTCTAAGCGGGCCCCAGCATTTT,CASSSSRDTLSGPQHF
NA,TRBD1,TRBJ2-2,TRBV5-4,TGTGCCAGCAGGCCTGACAGGGTTAGGACCGGGGAGCTGTTTTTT,CASRPDRVRTGELFF
NA,TRBD2,TRBJ2-2,TRBV19,TGTGCCAGTAGTACCCTTGGACTAGCGGGGGTCGGGGAGCTGTTTTTT,CASSTLGLAGVGELFF
NA,TRBD1,TRBJ2-3,TRBV7-6,TGTGCCAGCAGCTCCAGACAGGGATTAGGGGCAGATACGCAGTATTTT,CASSSRQGLGADTQYF
NA,TRBD2,TRBJ2-3,TRBV4-2,TGTGCCAGCAGCCAAGGACTAGCGGGGGGGCCAACAGATACGCAGTATTTT,CASSQGLAGGPTDTQYF
NA,NA,TRBJ1-1,TRBV6-5,TGTGCCAGCAGGATAATACAGGCTCAGGCCGAAGCTTTCTTT,CASRIIQAQAEAFF
NA,NA,TRBJ1-2,TRBV6-5,TGTGCCAGCAGTTACTATTCACAGAGAAAGAACTATGGCTACACCTTC,CASSYYSQRKNYGYTF
NA,NA,TRBJ2-2,TRBV30,TGTGCCTGGTCATACGGGAGAATCGCCGGGGAGCTGTTTTTT,CAWSYGRIAGELFF
NA,NA,TRBJ2-5,TRBV3-1/TRBV3-2,TGTGCCAGCAGCGCAACACAGCAGGACCAAGAGACCCAGTACTTC,CASSATQQDQETQYF
NA,TRBD1,TRBJ2-5,TRBV7-8,TGTGCCAGCAGCCAAGGGACAGACGAAGAGACCCAGTACTTC,CASSQGTDEETQYF